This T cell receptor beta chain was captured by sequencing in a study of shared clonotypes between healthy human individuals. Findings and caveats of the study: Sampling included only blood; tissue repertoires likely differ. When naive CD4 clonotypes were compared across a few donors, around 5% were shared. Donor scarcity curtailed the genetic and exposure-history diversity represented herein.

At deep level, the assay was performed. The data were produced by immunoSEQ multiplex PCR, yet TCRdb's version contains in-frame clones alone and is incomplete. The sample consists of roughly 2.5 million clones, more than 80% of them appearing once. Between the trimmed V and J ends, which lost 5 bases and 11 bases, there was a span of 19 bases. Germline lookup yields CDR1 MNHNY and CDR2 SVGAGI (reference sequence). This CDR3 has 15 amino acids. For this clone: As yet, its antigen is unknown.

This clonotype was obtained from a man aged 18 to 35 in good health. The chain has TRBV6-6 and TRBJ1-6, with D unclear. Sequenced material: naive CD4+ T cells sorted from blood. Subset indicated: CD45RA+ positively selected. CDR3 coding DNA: TGTGCCAGCAGTATGGTTGGCGGAGAGGAAGCACCCCTCCACTTT. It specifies CASSMVGGEEAPLHF.